This T cell receptor beta chain was observed in a study of type 1 regulatory T cells. Study as a whole: An in vitro protocol generated T-allo10, a Tr1-enriched, alloantigen-specific CD4 T cell product. Study-wide results and caveats: Compared with non-Tr1 cells, Tr1 cells showed a narrower TCR repertoire.

This clonotype has more than one count but fewer than ten. What it binds is not known. TCRdb analysed the reads with MiXCR anew, one entry per CDR3 protein. The sample has just under 65,000 distinct CDR3 sequences; almost 50% are singletons. There are 17 residues in the CDR3. Trimming removed 0 bases from V and 8 bases from J, with 23 bases in between. Germline V gives CDR1 SGHRS, CDR2 YFSETQ. The material sequenced was cultured non-Tr1 T cells, either the whole culture or a sorted T cell fraction (not recorded which). The TCR sequence derives from a human donor in good health. The chain uses TRBV5-1 and TRBJ1-1; D unclear. CDR3 bases: TGCGCCAGCAGCTTGGAACCCCGAACCATTTGGGTTCGCGAAGCTTTCTTT. It encodes CASSLEPRTIWVREAFF. The complete variable domain, with remaining parts taken from reference TRBV5-1 and TRBJ1-1, reads KAGVTQTPRYLIKTRGQQVTLSCSPISGHRSVSWYQQTPGQGLQFLFEYFSETQRNKGNFPGRFSGRQFSNSRSEMNVSTLELGDSALYLCASSLEPRTIWVREAFFGQGTRLTVV.